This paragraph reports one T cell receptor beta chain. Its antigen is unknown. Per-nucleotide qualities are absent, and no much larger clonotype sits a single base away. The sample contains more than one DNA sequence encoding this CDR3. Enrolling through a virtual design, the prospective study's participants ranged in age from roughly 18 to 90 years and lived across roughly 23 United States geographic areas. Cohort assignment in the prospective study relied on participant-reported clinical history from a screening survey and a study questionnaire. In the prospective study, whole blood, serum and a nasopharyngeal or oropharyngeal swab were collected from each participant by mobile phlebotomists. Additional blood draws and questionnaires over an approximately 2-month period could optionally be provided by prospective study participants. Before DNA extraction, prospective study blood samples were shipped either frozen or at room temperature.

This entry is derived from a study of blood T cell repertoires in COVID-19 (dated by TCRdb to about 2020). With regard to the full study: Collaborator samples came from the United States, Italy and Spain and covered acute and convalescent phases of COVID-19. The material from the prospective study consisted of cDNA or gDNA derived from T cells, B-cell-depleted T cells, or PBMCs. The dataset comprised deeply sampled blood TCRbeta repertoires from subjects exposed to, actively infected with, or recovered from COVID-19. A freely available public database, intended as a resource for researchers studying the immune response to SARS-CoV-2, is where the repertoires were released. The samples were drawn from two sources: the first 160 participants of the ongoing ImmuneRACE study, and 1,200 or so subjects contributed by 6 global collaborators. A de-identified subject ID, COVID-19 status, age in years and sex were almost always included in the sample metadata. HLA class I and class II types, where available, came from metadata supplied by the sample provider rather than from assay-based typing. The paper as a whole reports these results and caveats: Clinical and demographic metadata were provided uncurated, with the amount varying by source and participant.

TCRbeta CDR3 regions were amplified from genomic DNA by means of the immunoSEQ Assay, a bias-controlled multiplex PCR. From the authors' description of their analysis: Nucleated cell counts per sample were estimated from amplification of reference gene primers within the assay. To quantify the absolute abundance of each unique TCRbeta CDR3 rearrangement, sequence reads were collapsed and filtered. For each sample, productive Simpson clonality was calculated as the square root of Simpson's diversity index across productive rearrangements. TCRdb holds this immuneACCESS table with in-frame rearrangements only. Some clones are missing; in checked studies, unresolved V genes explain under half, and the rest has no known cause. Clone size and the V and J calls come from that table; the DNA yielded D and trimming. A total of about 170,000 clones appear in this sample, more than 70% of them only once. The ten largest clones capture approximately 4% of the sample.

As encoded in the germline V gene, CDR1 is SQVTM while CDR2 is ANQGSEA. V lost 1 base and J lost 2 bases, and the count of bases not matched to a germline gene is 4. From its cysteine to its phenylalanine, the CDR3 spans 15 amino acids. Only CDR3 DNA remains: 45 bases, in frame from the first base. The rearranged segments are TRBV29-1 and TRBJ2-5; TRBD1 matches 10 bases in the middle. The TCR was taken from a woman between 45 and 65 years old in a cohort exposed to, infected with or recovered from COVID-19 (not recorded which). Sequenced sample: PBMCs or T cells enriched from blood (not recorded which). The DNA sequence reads TGCAGCGTTGAAGGCGGGACAGGGGAACAAGAGACCCAGTACTTC. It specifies CSVEGGTGEQETQYF.